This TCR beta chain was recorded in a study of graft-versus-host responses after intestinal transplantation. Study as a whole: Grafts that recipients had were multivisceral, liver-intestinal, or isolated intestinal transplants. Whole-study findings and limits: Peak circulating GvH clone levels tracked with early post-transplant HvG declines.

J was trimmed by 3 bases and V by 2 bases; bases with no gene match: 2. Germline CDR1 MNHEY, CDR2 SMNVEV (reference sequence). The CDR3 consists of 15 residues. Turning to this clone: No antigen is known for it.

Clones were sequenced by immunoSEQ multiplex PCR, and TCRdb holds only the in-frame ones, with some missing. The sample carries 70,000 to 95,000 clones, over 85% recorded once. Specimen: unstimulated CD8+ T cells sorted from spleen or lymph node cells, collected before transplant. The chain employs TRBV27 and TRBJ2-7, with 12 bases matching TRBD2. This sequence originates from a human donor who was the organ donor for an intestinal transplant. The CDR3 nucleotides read TGTGCCAGCAGTTTAACTAGCGGGGGGCTCTACGAGCAGTACTTC. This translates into CASSLTSGGLYEQYF.